Presented here are 17 T cell receptor beta chains from one specimen sequenced in a study of T-cell reconstitution after alpha-beta-depleted transplantation in children (dated by TCRdb to about 2016). Library generation was performed with PCR. This sample was sequenced with an Illumina HiSeq 2500. TCR library preparation used molecular barcoding, with unique molecular identifiers applied to normalize quantification of the TCRbeta repertoire. TCRdb took the public reads, trimmed them with fastp at Q25, ran MiXCR for clone calling and kept in-frame beta chains. Rows are combined by CDR3 protein, so each entry shows the most common genes and DNA. This sample gives hundreds of thousands of distinct CDR3 sequences in total; 13% of them show up just once. The ten biggest clones cover about 2.2% of the sample. Interpreted using the paper, the treatment or condition label stands for: allogeneic hematopoietic cell transplantation with graft depleted of TCRalphabeta T cells and CD19 B cells.

The sequencing used PBMCs, mostly from graft donor cells, collected 360 days after TCRalphabeta/CD19-depleted stem cell transplant. These receptors all come from a male patient younger than 18 who had a stem cell transplant for acute myeloid leukemia, so the T cells may come from the graft donor.

The V gene is TRBV12-3 or TRBV12-4, the J gene TRBJ2-2, with 12 bases aligning to TRBD1. The J segment lost 2 bases and the V segment lost 4 bases, leaving 2 bases of the junction unmatched. CDR3 length equals 16 residues. Written as DNA, the CDR3 is TGTGCCAGCAGTTGGGACAGGGGGCTAAACACCGGGGAGCTGTTTTTT. This sequence encodes CASSWDRGLNTGELFF.

This clonotype was seen a few times. The rearrangement uses TRBV20-1 and TRBJ2-1, with TRBD1 identical over 7 bases. The CDR3 consists of 16 residues. Germline lookup yields CDR1 DFQATT and CDR2 SNEGSKA (reference sequence). Unmatched junction bases numbered 9, after V lost 0 bases and J lost 4 bases. In DNA form, the CDR3 reads TGCAGTGCTAGAGATCAGAGGGGGCCCCGATACAATGAGCAGTTCTTC. Encoded protein: CSARDQRGPRYNEQFF.

This clonotype has a count of ten or more. This sequence joins TRBV7-9 and TRBJ2-3, with D perhaps given as TRBD1 or TRBD2 (5 bases each). V shed 3 bases and J shed 5 bases, with 6 bases lying between them. Germline CDR1 and CDR2: SEHNR and FQNEAQ (reference sequence). CDR3 length equals 12 residues. CDR3 DNA sequence: TGTGCCAGCAGCTTTGGGGGAGATACGCAGTATTTT. This encodes CASSFGGDTQYF.

The chain carries TRBV12-3 or TRBV12-4 and TRBJ2-3; TRBD2 agrees at 11 bases. The junction had 17 bases not matched to a gene; V was cut back by 6 bases and J by 0 bases. This CDR3 has 20 amino acids. CDR3 region: CASSSRGGLADTYSTDTQYF. In nucleotides, the CDR3 is TGTGCCAGCAGCTCTAGGGGGGGACTAGCGGATACCTATAGCACAGATACGCAGTATTTT.

As concerns this clonotype: This may be a read error: a much more frequent sequence differs by one nucleotide. This rearrangement joins TRBV5-1 to TRBJ2-3, with a tentative D call TRBD2 (6 bases). The CDR3 runs to 13 residues. The V end lost 5 bases, the J end lost 1 base, and 8 bases lay between the germline ends. Per germline, CDR1 SGHRS and CDR2 YFSETQ. CDR3: CASRSSGTDTQYF. The CDR3 nucleotides read TGCGCCAGCAGATCTAGCGGCACAGATACGCAGTATTTT.

The chain uses TRBV7-3 and TRBJ2-3, with no clear D. The CDR3 runs 20 residues. The V gene lost 4 bases and the J gene lost 2 bases, with 28 bases spanning the gap. Per the germline V gene, CDR1 is SGHTA and CDR2 is FQGTGA. CDR3 region: CASSSRQAVNRRAHTDTQYF. Here the CDR3 DNA reads TGTGCCAGCAGCTCAAGGCAGGCTGTGAACAGAAGGGCCCACACAGATACGCAGTATTTT.

This clonotype has at least ten counts. The CDR3 loop is CASSFRADTQYF. CDR3 coding DNA: TGTGCCAGCAGTTTTCGTGCAGATACGCAGTATTTT. The chain is built from TRBV28 and TRBJ2-3; D unclear. V was trimmed by 3 bases and J by 4 bases, leaving 5 bases between them. The CDR3 spans 12 residues. The germline V gene has CDR1 MDHEN and CDR2 SYDVKM.

The chain combines TRBV12-3 or TRBV12-4 with TRBJ2-7; possibly TRBD2 for D (6 bases). The CDR3 spans 16 residues. The ends were cut back, 4 bases at V and 2 bases at J, with 18 bases in the middle. CDR3 sequence reads: CASSSIAEGPPYEQYF. CDR3 DNA sequence: TGTGCCAGCAGTTCCATAGCGGAAGGCCCCCCCTACGAGCAGTACTTC.

The table lists this clonotype with many counts. The V call is TRBV29-1, the J call TRBJ2-7, with 10 bases that match TRBD1. V lost 3 bases, J lost 5 bases, and 1 base stayed unmatched. Germline V gene lookup returns CDR1 SQVTM and CDR2 ANQGSEA. This CDR3 is built from 12 residues. The CDR3 protein is CSVEGQGHEQYF. CDR3 sequence (DNA): TGCAGCGTTGAGGGACAGGGGCACGAGCAGTACTTC.

This clonotype has only a few counts. The rearrangement uses TRBV5-1 and TRBJ2-1, with a tentative D call TRBD2 (6 bases). V was shortened by 3 bases and J by 5 bases, with 12 bases between the two germline ends. This CDR3 comprises 14 residues. CDR1 is SGHRS and CDR2 is YFSETQ in the germline V gene. CDR3 amino acids: CASSSGDLHNEQFF. CDR3 nucleotides: TGCGCCAGCAGCTCGGGGGACCTTCACAATGAGCAGTTCTTC.

This clonotype was detected many times. The rearrangement uses TRBV18 and TRBJ2-1, with no clear D. CDR3 length: 17 residues. The V end was cut by 5 bases, the J end by 5 bases, with 22 bases between. In germline, CDR1 is KGHSH, CDR2 LQKENI. CDR3 residues: CASSLKITYRNDNEQFF. The CDR3 region has the DNA TGTGCCAGCTCATTAAAAATAACCTACCGGAATGACAATGAGCAGTTCTTC.

This clonotype showed up many times. V is TRBV5-1 and J is TRBJ2-7; the match to TRBD1 covers 7 bases. V gave up 4 bases and J gave up 0 bases; unmatched junction bases: 4. From germline, CDR1 is SGHRS and CDR2 YFSETQ. The CDR3 has 14 residues. CDR3 loop: CASSGRDSSYEQYF. Written as DNA, the CDR3 is TGCGCCAGCAGCGGCCGGGACAGCTCCTACGAGCAGTACTTC.

The chain uses TRBV3-1 and TRBJ2-2; TRBD2 matches at 12 bases. V trimming: 2 bases; J trimming: 5 bases; junction bases outside the gene matches: 6. The CDR3 runs 17 residues. In germline, CDR1 is LGHDT, CDR2 YNNKEL (reference sequence). This CDR3 reads CASSQLAGGSGTGELFF. The CDR3 DNA sequence: TGTGCCAGCAGCCAACTAGCGGGAGGGTCGGGGACCGGGGAGCTGTTTTTT.

This clonotype has just a few counts. The chain links TRBV3-1 to TRBJ2-7; no firm D call. CDR3 length: 12 amino acids. Trimming pared 2 bases from V and 7 bases from J, leaving 9 bases between. CDR1 is LGHDT, CDR2 YNNKEL, per germline (reference sequence). This CDR3 reads CASSQTPSEQYF. CDR3 nucleotide sequence: TGTGCCAGCAGCCAAACCCCTAGTGAGCAGTACTTC.

This clonotype was recorded a few times. The V and J genes are TRBV28 and TRBJ2-7; D not certain. The CDR3 totals 13 residues. CDR1 MDHEN and CDR2 SYDVKM come from the germline V gene. Trimming pared 10 bases from V and 2 bases from J, leaving 15 bases between. In nucleotides, the CDR3 is TGTGCCACCCTGATCAGACGACCCTACGAGCAGTACTTC. Amino acid sequence: CATLIRRPYEQYF.

This clonotype has a count of ten or more. This sequence joins TRBV12-3 or TRBV12-4 and TRBJ2-1; 10 bases agree with TRBD1. Losses at the gene ends were 3 bases for V and 0 bases for J; bases not matched to a gene: 5. The CDR3 is 17 amino acids. CDR3 residues: CASSLGQGTSSYNEQFF. DNA for the CDR3: TGTGCCAGCAGTTTGGGACAGGGGACTAGCTCCTACAATGAGCAGTTCTTC.

The table lists this clonotype with a few counts. CDR3 coding DNA: TGTGCCAGCAGTTTAGCGGGAGGGGGCTTAATCTATGAGCAGTTCTTC. Translated, it gives CASSLAGGGLIYEQFF. The chain employs TRBV6-2 or TRBV6-3 and TRBJ2-1; 11 bases fit TRBD2. With V trimmed by 4 bases and J by 8 bases, 10 bases remained unmatched. The CDR3 is 16 residues long. CDR1 is MNHEY, CDR2 SVGEGT, per germline.